The T cell receptor (beta chain) under discussion was sequenced for a study of T cells after yellow fever vaccination. Turning to the study itself: The fractions with low cell numbers were processed using SMART-Seq v4 Ultra Low Input. Regarding the study as a whole: Post-booster samples contained most primary-vaccination clones (around 96% CD4, about 85% CD8). Any FACS-sorted repertoire could hold abundant clonotypes that contaminate it from the bulk population. Just a small share of clonotypes turned up in the CD4 compartment as well as the CD8 compartment.

The germline V gene has CDR1 MDHEN and CDR2 SYDVKM. This CDR3 spans 16 amino acids. The V segment lost 6 bases and the J segment 3 bases; nucleotides outside the gene matches: 10. Each CDR3 protein gets one entry after TCRdb re-called the 5' RACE reads with MiXCR. This repertoire shows about 400,000 distinct CDR3 sequences, more than 9% found once; its top ten account for more than 15%. Comment on this clonotype: What it recognizes is unknown.

The rearrangement uses TRBV28 and TRBJ2-1, with TRBD2 identical over 8 bases. The sequenced sample was PBMCs, obtained on the day of the first yellow fever vaccination. The receptor was derived from a man younger than 30 who received the YFV17D yellow fever vaccine. Here the CDR3 DNA reads TGTGCCAGCAGCTCCGCGGGGGGCCGACGCTACAATGAGCAGTTCTTC. Translated, it gives CASSSAGGRRYNEQFF.